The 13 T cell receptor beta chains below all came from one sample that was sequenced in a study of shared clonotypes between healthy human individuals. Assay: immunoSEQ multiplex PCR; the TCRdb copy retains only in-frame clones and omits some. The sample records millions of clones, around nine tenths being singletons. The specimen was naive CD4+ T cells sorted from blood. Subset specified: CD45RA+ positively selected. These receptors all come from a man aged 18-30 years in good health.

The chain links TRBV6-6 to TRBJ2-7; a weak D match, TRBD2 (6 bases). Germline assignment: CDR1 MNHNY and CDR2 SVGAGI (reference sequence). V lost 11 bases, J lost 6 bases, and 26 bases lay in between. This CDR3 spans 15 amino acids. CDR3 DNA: TGTGCCTCTCTGGAGGGCGCTAGGAGGCTAGGCGAGCAGTACTTC. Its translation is CASLEGARRLGEQYF.

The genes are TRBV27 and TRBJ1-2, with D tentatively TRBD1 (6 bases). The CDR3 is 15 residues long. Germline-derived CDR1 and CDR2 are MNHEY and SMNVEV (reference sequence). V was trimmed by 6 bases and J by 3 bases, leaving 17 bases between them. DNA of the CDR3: TGTGCCAGCAGCCTGTACCAGCCAGGGGACTATGGCTACACCTTC. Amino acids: CASSLYQPGDYGYTF.

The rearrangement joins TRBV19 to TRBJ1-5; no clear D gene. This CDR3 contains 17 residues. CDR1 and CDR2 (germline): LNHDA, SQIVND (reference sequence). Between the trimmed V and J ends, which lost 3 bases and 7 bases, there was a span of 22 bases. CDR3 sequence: CASSILLGGSSIQPQHF. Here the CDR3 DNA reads TGTGCCAGTAGTATCCTATTGGGAGGATCCTCAATCCAGCCCCAGCATTTT.

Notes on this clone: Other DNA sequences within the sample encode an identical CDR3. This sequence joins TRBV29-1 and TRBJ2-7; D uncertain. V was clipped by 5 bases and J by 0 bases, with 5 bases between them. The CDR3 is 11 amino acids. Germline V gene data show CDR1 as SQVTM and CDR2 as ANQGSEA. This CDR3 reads CSVRSSYEQYF. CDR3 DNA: TGCAGCGTTCGGAGCTCCTACGAGCAGTACTTC.

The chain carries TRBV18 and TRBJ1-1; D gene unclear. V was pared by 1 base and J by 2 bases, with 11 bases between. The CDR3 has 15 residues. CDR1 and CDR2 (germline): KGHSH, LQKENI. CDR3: CASSPLTVDNTEAFF. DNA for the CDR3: TGTGCCAGCTCACCACTCACAGTGGACAACACTGAAGCTTTCTTT.

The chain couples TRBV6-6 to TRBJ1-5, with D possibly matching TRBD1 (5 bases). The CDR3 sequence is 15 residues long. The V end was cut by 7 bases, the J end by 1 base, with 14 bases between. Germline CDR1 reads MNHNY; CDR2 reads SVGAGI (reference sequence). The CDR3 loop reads CASTIWAGSNQPQHF. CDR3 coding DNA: TGTGCCAGCACTATATGGGCAGGGAGCAATCAGCCCCAGCATTTT.

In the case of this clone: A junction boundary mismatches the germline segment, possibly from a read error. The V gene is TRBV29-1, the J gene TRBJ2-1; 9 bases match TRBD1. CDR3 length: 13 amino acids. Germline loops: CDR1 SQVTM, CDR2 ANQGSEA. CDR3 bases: TGCAGCGCCCCGGGACAGGGTTACAATGAGCGGTTCTTC. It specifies CSAPGQGYNERFF.

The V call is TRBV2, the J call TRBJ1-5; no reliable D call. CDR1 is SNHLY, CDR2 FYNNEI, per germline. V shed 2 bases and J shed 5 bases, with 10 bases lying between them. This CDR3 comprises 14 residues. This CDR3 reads CASSEQSGDQPQHF. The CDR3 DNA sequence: TGTGCCAGCAGTGAACAATCCGGCGATCAGCCCCAGCATTTT. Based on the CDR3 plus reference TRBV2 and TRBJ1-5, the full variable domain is EPEVTQTPSHQVTQMGQEVILRCVPISNHLYFYWYRQILGQKVEFLVSFYNNEISEKSEIFDDQFSVERPDGSNFTLKIRSTKLEDSAMYFCASSEQSGDQPQHFGDGTRLSIL.

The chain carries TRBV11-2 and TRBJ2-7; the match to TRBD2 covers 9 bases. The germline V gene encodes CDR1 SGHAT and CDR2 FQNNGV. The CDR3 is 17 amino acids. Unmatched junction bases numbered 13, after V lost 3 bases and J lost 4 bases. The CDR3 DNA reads TGTGCCAGCAGCTTTTCCACCCTGCCTAGCGGGGTATACGAGCAGTACTTC. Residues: CASSFSTLPSGVYEQYF.

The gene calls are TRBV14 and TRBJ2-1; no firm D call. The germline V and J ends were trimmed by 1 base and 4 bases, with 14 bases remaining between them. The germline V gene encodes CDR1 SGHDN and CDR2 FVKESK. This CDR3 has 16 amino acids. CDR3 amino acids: CASSQVGLGVYNEQFF. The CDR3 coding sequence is TGTGCCAGCAGCCAAGTAGGTCTAGGTGTGTACAATGAGCAGTTCTTC.

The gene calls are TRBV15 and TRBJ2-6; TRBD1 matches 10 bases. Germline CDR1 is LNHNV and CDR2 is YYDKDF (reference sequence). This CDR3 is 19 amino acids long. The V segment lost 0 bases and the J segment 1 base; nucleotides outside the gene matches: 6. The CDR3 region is CATSRDKGTGVSGANVLTF. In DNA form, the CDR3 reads TGTGCCACCAGCAGAGATAAAGGGACAGGGGTGTCTGGGGCCAACGTCCTGACTTTC.

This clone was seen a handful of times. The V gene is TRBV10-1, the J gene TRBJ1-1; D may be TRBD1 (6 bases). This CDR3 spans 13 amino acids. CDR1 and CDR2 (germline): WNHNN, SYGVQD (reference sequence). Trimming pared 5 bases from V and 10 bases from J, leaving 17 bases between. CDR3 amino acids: CASSLDRLAGAFF. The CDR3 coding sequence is TGCGCCAGCAGTCTGGACAGACTCGCGGGAGCTTTCTTT.

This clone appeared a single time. CDR3 sequence (DNA): TGCAGCGTTGAGAGGGGGCGCGGGAGGGATGTTGTCAATGAGCAGTTCTTC. Translated, it gives CSVERGRGRDVVNEQFF. V usage is TRBV29-1 and J usage is TRBJ2-1; 9 bases match TRBD2. This CDR3 is built from 17 residues. J lost 6 bases, V lost 3 bases, and 15 bases had no gene match. Germline CDR1 and CDR2: SQVTM and ANQGSEA.